This TCR beta chain was identified in a study of cytomegalovirus exposure and HLA in healthy donors. The V segment lost 2 bases and the J segment 6 bases; nucleotides outside the gene matches: 3. From germline, CDR1 is SGHTA and CDR2 FQGNSA. There are 14 residues in the CDR3. PCR primers comprised 60 Vbeta and 13 Jbeta primers. This table comes from immunoSEQ multiplex PCR, and its TCRdb copy is limited to in-frame clones, with some not included. The data hold about 110,000 clones, with around 82% observed a single time. The gene calls are TRBV7-2 and TRBJ1-5; TRBD1 agrees at 8 bases. The receptor was derived from a man over 45 in good health and CMV-seronegative. Sequenced input: PBMCs. CDR3 protein: CASSLTGGAQPQHF. The CDR3 region has the DNA TGTGCCAGCAGCTTAACAGGGGGGGCTCAGCCCCAGCATTTT.